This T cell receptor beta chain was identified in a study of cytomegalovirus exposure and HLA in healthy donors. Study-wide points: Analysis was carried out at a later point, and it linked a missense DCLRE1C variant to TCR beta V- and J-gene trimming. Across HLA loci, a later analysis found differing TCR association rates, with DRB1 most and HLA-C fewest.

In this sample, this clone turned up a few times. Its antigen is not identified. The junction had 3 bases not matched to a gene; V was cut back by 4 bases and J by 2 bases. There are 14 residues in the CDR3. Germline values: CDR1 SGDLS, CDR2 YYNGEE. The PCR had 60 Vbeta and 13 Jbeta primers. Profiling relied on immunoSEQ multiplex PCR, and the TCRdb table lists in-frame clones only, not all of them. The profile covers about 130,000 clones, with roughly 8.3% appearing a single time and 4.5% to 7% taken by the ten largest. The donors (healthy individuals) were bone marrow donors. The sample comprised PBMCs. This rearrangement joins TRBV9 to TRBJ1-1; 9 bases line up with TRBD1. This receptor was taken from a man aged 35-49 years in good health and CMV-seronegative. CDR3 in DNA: TGTGCCAGCAGCCCGGGACAGGGCAACACTGAAGCTTTCTTT. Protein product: CASSPGQGNTEAFF.